These T cell receptor beta chains were read from a single sample in a study of lymphopenia after photon versus proton radiotherapy. Sequencing used immunoSEQ multiplex PCR; TCRdb keeps in-frame clones, though not all of them. The sample records 55,000 to 70,000 clones, around 87% being singletons. Sequencing used peripheral blood, obtained from a patient treated with proton-based radiotherapy. Every receptor here comes from a man older than 75 with esophageal cancer. The CDR3 runs from the conserved cysteine through the conserved F or W. The order of the fields is V gene, J gene, D gene, CDR3 DNA, CDR3 protein. A D gene is named only where the DNA matches it firmly.

TRBV19	TRBJ2-5	TRBD1	TGTGCCAGTAGTAAACAGGGGAAGTCTCAAGAGACCCAGTACTTC	CASSKQGKSQETQYF
TRBV5-6	TRBJ1-5	-	TGTGCCAGCAGCCGTCAGAACATGGGGAGCAATCAGCCCCAGCATTTT	CASSRQNMGSNQPQHF
TRBV7-3	TRBJ1-1	-	TGTGCCAGCAGCCTTAACATCAACCAGGCTGAAGCTTTCTTT	CASSLNINQAEAFF
TRBV6-1	TRBJ1-5	-	TGTGCCAGCAGGAGGGGCGGGGATCAGCCCCAGCATTTT	CASRRGGDQPQHF
TRBV5-1	TRBJ2-5	TRBD2	TGCGCCAGCAGCTTTAGCGGGAGTCCCCAAGAGACCCAGTACTTC	CASSFSGSPQETQYF
TRBV9	TRBJ2-7	TRBD1	TGTGCCAGCAGCCCATCCCCTCCCGGGACAGGGGGGTACGAGCAGTACTTC	CASSPSPPGTGGYEQYF
TRBV30	TRBJ2-5	-	TGTGCCTGGAGTGTCATGGGGGGAGAGACCCAGTACTTC	CAWSVMGGETQYF
TRBV18	TRBJ2-2	-	TGTGCCAGCTCACCACCGAGTGGGGAACTCACCGGGGAGCTGTTTTTT	CASSPPSGELTGELFF
TRBV19	TRBJ2-3	TRBD2	TGTGCCAGTAGTATAGGGTTAGCGGGAGGAATTGATACGCAGTATTTT	CASSIGLAGGIDTQYF
TRBV15	TRBJ1-2	TRBD1	TGTGCCACCAGCAGAGAGATCCTAGGACAGGGGTTCAATGGCTACACCTTC	CATSREILGQGFNGYTF